This TCR beta chain comes out of a study of OX40 agonist ivuxolimab in advanced cancers. Study context: The study treated patients with ivuxolimab, an agonistic anti-OX40 (CD134) antibody. Dose-escalation patients' cancers were hepatocellular carcinoma, melanoma, renal cell or head and neck cancer. Partial responses were achieved by three patients: one hepatocellular carcinoma, two cutaneous melanoma. Study findings and constraints: CD8+ T cells showed, on average, more clonal expansion than CD4+ cells.

Here immunoSEQ multiplex PCR was the method, and the copy in TCRdb shows in-frame clones only, minus some. The sample carries 50,000 or so clones, 88% recorded once. On this clone: What it binds is unknown.

V was shortened by 8 bases and J by 4 bases, with 9 bases between the two germline ends. This CDR3 contains 12 residues. The germline V gene encodes CDR1 MDHEN and CDR2 SYDVKM. The sequence was collected from an adult with an advanced solid tumor such as melanoma, head and neck, liver or kidney cancer. The rearrangement uses TRBV28 and TRBJ2-1; D is possibly TRBD2 (5 bases). The sequencing here drew on CD4+ or CD8+ T cells sorted from blood, taken in a trial of the OX40 agonist ivuxolimab. CDR3 bases: TGTGCCAGCGGGAGTGCGTACAATGAGCAGTTCTTC. The encoded protein is CASGSAYNEQFF.